The sequence of this TCR beta chain was determined in a study of blood T cell repertoires in COVID-19. CDR1 is KGHSH, CDR2 LQKENI, per germline. This CDR3 spans 17 amino acids. After removal of 0 bases from V and 4 bases from J, the junction contained 3 bases not matched to a gene. TCRdb's copy holds only in-frame clones and misses some; the assay was immunoSEQ multiplex PCR. This sample has 150,000 to 200,000 clones, with about nine tenths found just once. The age range of participants was about 18 to 90 years, with residence in about two dozen US areas. The clonotype was recovered from a woman under 30 who had recovered from COVID-19. Sequencing was done on a sample of PBMCs or T cells enriched from blood (not recorded which). The V gene is TRBV18, the J gene TRBJ2-1, with 13 bases identical to TRBD2. This CDR3 reads CASSPPGTSGDYNEQFF. Here the CDR3 DNA reads TGTGCCAGCTCACCACCAGGGACTAGCGGGGATTACAATGAGCAGTTCTTC.